These 25 T cell receptor beta chains were sequenced from one sample in a study of cytotoxic CD8 clonotypes in ibrutinib-treated CLL. Clones were read by immunoSEQ multiplex PCR, and TCRdb kept only the in-frame ones, dropping some. The repertoire includes about 300,000 clones, less than 85% of them detected once, and about 5.7% sits in the top ten. This specimen was PBMCs, taken at disease progression, from a patient treated with ibrutinib. The source is a human donor with chronic lymphocytic leukemia.

The V call is TRBV7-3, the J call TRBJ2-1; 9 nucleotides agree with TRBD2. The ends lost 3 bases at V and 7 bases at J; junction bases unmatched: 16. The CDR3 has 18 amino acids. The germline gives CDR1 SGHTA, CDR2 FQGTGA. DNA for the CDR3: TGTGCCAGCAGCTTCCGTCCCCGCGGGGGGGCCCGACATAATGAGCAGTTCTTC. It yields the protein CASSFRPRGGARHNEQFF.

The V and J genes are TRBV10-3 and TRBJ1-1; TRBD1 might be the D (6 bases). CDR3 length: 13 amino acids. The ends were cut back, 4 bases at V and 5 bases at J, with 11 bases in the middle. CDR1 and CDR2 from the germline V gene are ENHRY and SYGVKD. CDR3: CAISVGAVTEAFF. Here the CDR3 DNA reads TGTGCCATCAGTGTGGGGGCGGTTACTGAAGCTTTCTTT.

The V and J genes are TRBV9 and TRBJ2-3; D unclear. Germline CDR1 SGDLS, CDR2 YYNGEE. V was clipped by 2 bases and J by 2 bases, with 6 bases between them. CDR3 size: 13 residues. The CDR3 region has the DNA TGTGCCAGCAGCGTGCAGATCACAGATACGCAGTATTTT. This sequence encodes CASSVQITDTQYF. Full variable domain (rest looked up from reference TRBV9 and TRBJ2-3): DSGVTQTPKHLITATGQRVTLRCSPRSGDLSVYWYQQSLDQGLQFLIQYYNGEERAKGNILERFSAQQFPDLHSELNLSSLELGDSALYFCASSVQITDTQYFGPGTRLTVL.

J is TRBJ1-5 and V is TRBV5-6; possibly TRBD1 for D (5 bases). V lost 0 bases and J lost 2, with 15 bases in between. Germline V gives CDR1 SGHDT, CDR2 YYEEEE. The CDR3 is 17 amino acids. CDR3 protein: CASSLAAAGLGNQPQHF. The CDR3, as DNA: TGTGCCAGCAGCTTGGCGGCGGCGGGGCTTGGCAATCAGCCCCAGCATTTT.

The rearrangement links TRBV5-1 to TRBJ2-3; D unresolved. Germline V lookup: CDR1 SGHRS, CDR2 YFSETQ. V lost 7 bases and J lost 1, with 7 bases in between. The CDR3 sequence is 12 residues long. The CDR3 region has the DNA TGCGCCAGCGCCGACCGCACAGATACGCAGTATTTT. Protein product: CASADRTDTQYF.

The CDR3 nucleotides read TGTGCCAGCAGCGGGATCGCTTTCGGGACTCCAAGCTCCTACGAGCAGTACTTC. Translated, it gives CASSGIAFGTPSSYEQYF. The chain couples TRBV5-6 to TRBJ2-7; D is perhaps TRBD2 (6 bases). The CDR3 totals 18 residues. Germline CDR1 SGHDT, CDR2 YYEEEE. Trimming left V 4 bases short and J 0 bases short, with 23 bases between.

V gene TRBV6-5 combines with J gene TRBJ2-7, with 11 bases lining up with TRBD2. After removal of 6 bases from V and 5 bases from J, the junction contained 9 bases not matched to a gene. In germline, CDR1 is MNHEY, CDR2 SVGAGI. This CDR3 spans 15 amino acids. The CDR3 is CASRLSGGGPNEQYF. CDR3 DNA: TGTGCCAGCAGGCTTAGCGGGGGGGGGCCTAACGAGCAGTACTTC.

Here the CDR3 reads CASNTNLNIQYF. In DNA, the CDR3 is TGTGCCAGCAACACGAACCTGAACATTCAGTACTTC. The chain has TRBV2 and TRBJ2-4; D gene uncertain. The CDR3 consists of 12 residues. Germline V CDR1 and CDR2: SNHLY, FYNNEI. V lost 7 bases and J 7 bases, leaving 11 bases between the germline ends.

The rearrangement joins TRBV7-9 to TRBJ2-7; TRBD2 aligns across 14 bases. The CDR3 extends over 19 amino acids. CDR1 is SEHNR, CDR2 FQNEAQ, per germline (reference sequence). The ends lost 0 bases at V and 2 bases at J; junction bases unmatched: 9. The DNA of the CDR3 is TGTGCCAGCAGCTTAGCGTTACAGGGACTAGCGGGGGTTACCTACGAGCAGTACTTC. This sequence encodes CASSLALQGLAGVTYEQYF.

This chain joins TRBV6-1 and TRBJ1-1; no clear D gene. From germline, CDR1 is MNHNS and CDR2 SASEGT. Between the trimmed V and J ends, which lost 5 bases and 4 bases, there was a span of 14 bases. This CDR3 is built from 14 residues. The CDR3 nucleotides read TGTGCCAGCAGTTCAGGTCACCGGGGCACTGAAGCTTTCTTT. Protein sequence: CASSSGHRGTEAFF.

The chain links TRBV6-5 to TRBJ2-1; no firm D call. Germline CDR1 and CDR2: MNHEY and SVGAGI. V lost 3 bases and J lost 2, with 11 bases in between. The CDR3 has 15 residues. The CDR3: CASSYAEWAYNEQFF. In DNA form, the CDR3 reads TGTGCCAGCAGTTATGCGGAGTGGGCCTACAATGAGCAGTTCTTC.

The genes are TRBV2 and TRBJ1-5, with TRBD1 as a possible D gene (5 bases). Germline V CDR1 and CDR2: SNHLY, FYNNEI. The CDR3 consists of 17 residues. V lost 7 bases, J lost 7 bases, and 26 bases lay in between. CDR3 amino acids: CASKLRPPGTIFQPQHF. The CDR3 DNA sequence: TGTGCCAGCAAACTCAGACCCCCCGGGACGATATTCCAGCCCCAGCATTTT.

This clone occurred a few times. The J gene is TRBJ1-5, the V gene TRBV18; 7 nucleotides agree with TRBD1. Trimming at V came to 6 bases and at J to 0 bases, leaving 11 bases not matched to a gene. The germline V gene has CDR1 KGHSH and CDR2 LQKENI. The CDR3 loop spans 17 amino acids. In DNA form, the CDR3 reads TGTGCCAGCTCGCACCGGGACAGCGGCAGTAGCAATCAGCCCCAGCATTTT. It translates to CASSHRDSGSSNQPQHF.

The V gene is TRBV7-2, the J gene TRBJ2-7; possibly TRBD1 or TRBD2 for D (5 bases each). Germline V gene sequence: CDR1 SGHTA, CDR2 FQGNSA. V was shortened by 4 bases and J by 6 bases, with 19 bases between the two germline ends. CDR3 size: 15 residues. The DNA of the CDR3 is TGTGCCAGCAGCTCCGCCGGGACCCCCGCGGCCGAGCAGTACTTC. Its translation is CASSSAGTPAAEQYF. Using reference TRBV7-2 and TRBJ2-7 for the parts outside the CDR3, the full variable domain is GAGVSQSPSNKVTEKGKDVELRCDPISGHTALYWYRQSLGQGLEFLIYFQGNSAPDKSGLPSDRFSAERTGGSVSTLTIQRTQQEDSAVYLCASSSAGTPAAEQYFGPGTRLTVT.

The chain uses TRBV5-4 and TRBJ2-5, with a tentative D call TRBD1 (5 bases). Trimming pared 0 bases from V and 5 bases from J, leaving 8 bases between. This CDR3 is built from 13 residues. In germline, CDR1 is SGHNT, CDR2 YYREEE (reference sequence). This CDR3 is CASSLGGAETQYF. CDR3 DNA sequence: TGTGCCAGCAGCTTGGGGGGCGCGGAGACCCAGTACTTC.

The chain has TRBV19 and TRBJ2-6, with 7 bases matching TRBD1. The CDR3 covers 15 residues. Germline assignment: CDR1 LNHDA and CDR2 SQIVND (reference sequence). V dropped 7 bases and J dropped 0; count of bases not matched to a gene: 3. CDR3 nucleotides: TGTGCCAGTAACGACAGGGTCTCTGGGGCCAACGTCCTGACTTTC. Its protein is CASNDRVSGANVLTF. Full variable domain (rest looked up from reference TRBV19 and TRBJ2-6): DGGITQSPKYLFRKEGQNVTLSCEQNLNHDAMYWYRQDPGQGLRLIYYSQIVNDFQKGDIAEGYSVSREKKESFPLTVTSAQKNPTAFYLCASNDRVSGANVLTFGAGSRLTVL.

The CDR3 reads CASSLAGQGNEQYF. CDR3 nucleotides: TGCGCCAGCAGCTTGGCGGGACAGGGAAACGAGCAGTACTTC. The rearrangement links TRBV5-1 to TRBJ2-7; 9 bases match TRBD1. The CDR3 length is 14 residues. J gave up 5 bases and V 0 bases, and 3 bases lay outside the gene matches. CDR1 is SGHRS and CDR2 is YFSETQ in the germline V gene. The whole variable domain, filled in from reference TRBV5-1 and TRBJ2-7, reads KAGVTQTPRYLIKTRGQQVTLSCSPISGHRSVSWYQQTPGQGLQFLFEYFSETQRNKGNFPGRFSGRQFSNSRSEMNVSTLELGDSALYLCASSLAGQGNEQYFGPGTRLTVT.

This clone was picked up one time. This chain joins TRBV7-9 and TRBJ1-6; D unclear. V lost 1 base, J lost 10 bases, and 11 bases lay in between. The CDR3 extends over 14 amino acids. The germline gives CDR1 SEHNR, CDR2 FQNEAQ (reference sequence). CDR3 amino acids: CASSLVVTGSPLHF. In nucleotides, the CDR3 is TGTGCCAGCAGCTTAGTGGTTACCGGCTCACCCCTCCACTTT.

The V gene is TRBV29-1, the J gene TRBJ2-7; 11 bases align to TRBD1. The CDR3 covers 13 residues. After removal of 4 bases from V and 5 bases from J, the junction contained 4 bases not matched to a gene. Looked up from germline, CDR1 is SQVTM and CDR2 is ANQGSEA. The CDR3 loop is CSVADRGHNEQYF. The CDR3 nucleotides read TGCAGCGTTGCGGACAGGGGGCACAACGAGCAGTACTTC.

The chain combines TRBV18 with TRBJ1-2; D remains unclear. Germline CDR1 reads KGHSH; CDR2 reads LQKENI. This CDR3 is 14 amino acids long. V was shortened by 0 bases and J by 8 bases, with 13 bases between the two germline ends. CDR3 nucleotides: TGTGCCAGCTCACCACCCACAACAGCGAGGGGCTACACCTTC. Its translation: CASSPPTTARGYTF.

This clone was seen only a few times. V is TRBV19 and J is TRBJ2-5; D is unresolved. The CDR3 totals 13 residues. Germline loops: CDR1 LNHDA, CDR2 SQIVND (reference sequence). Trimming shortened V by 8 bases and J by 4 bases, and 14 bases separated the two germline ends. Written as DNA, the CDR3 is TGTGCCAGTTCGGAAGAGGCTCCAGAGACCCAGTACTTC. This encodes CASSEEAPETQYF. Together with reference TRBV19 and TRBJ2-5, the CDR3 gives the full variable domain: DGGITQSPKYLFRKEGQNVTLSCEQNLNHDAMYWYRQDPGQGLRLIYYSQIVNDFQKGDIAEGYSVSREKKESFPLTVTSAQKNPTAFYLCASSEEAPETQYFGPGTRLLVL.

CDR3 bases: TGTGCCAGCAGCCTCGGACAGCACCAAGAGACCCAGTACTTC. This codes for CASSLGQHQETQYF. The chain recombines TRBV13 with TRBJ2-5; D is possibly TRBD1 (6 bases). The CDR3 has 14 amino acids. Trimming left V 5 bases short and J 0 bases short, with 10 bases between. The germline CDR1 and CDR2 sequences are PRHDT and FYEKMQ (reference sequence).

Regarding this clone: Other DNA sequences in this sample translate to the same CDR3. The chain links TRBV9 to TRBJ1-1, with D unclear. The CDR3 runs 13 residues. Germline V gene sequence: CDR1 SGDLS, CDR2 YYNGEE. V shed 0 bases and J shed 4 bases, with 7 bases lying between them. Written as DNA, the CDR3 is TGTGCCAGCAGCGTAGGAGGGTCCACTGAAGCTTTCTTT. Translation: CASSVGGSTEAFF.

The genes are TRBV6-1 and TRBJ2-7; D remains ambiguous. Germline V gene data show CDR1 as MNHNS and CDR2 as SASEGT. CDR3 length equals 13 residues. The germline V and J ends were trimmed by 2 bases and 2 bases, with 7 bases remaining between them. The CDR3 DNA sequence: TGTGCCAGCAGTGAACGGGCAGCCTACGAGCAGTACTTC. Amino acid sequence: CASSERAAYEQYF.

The DNA for the CDR3 is TGTGCCAGCACCCCGAGGATTGACACCGGGGAGCTGTTTTTT. This encodes CASTPRIDTGELFF. This rearrangement joins TRBV5-5 to TRBJ2-2; no reliable D call. Germline values: CDR1 SGHKS, CDR2 YYEKEE (reference sequence). The V and J ends lost 6 bases and 3 bases respectively, with 12 bases between them. CDR3 length: 14 residues.